Below are 14 T cell receptor beta chains sequenced from a single sample in a study of sequential checkpoint blockade in melanoma. TCRdb's table, derived via immunoSEQ multiplex PCR, lists solely in-frame clones and lacks some. The data show 4,000 to 6,500 clones, with about 68% seen just once and around 28% held by the top ten. Treatment of the sample: randomized to nivolumab then ipilimumab (arm A) or the reverse (arm B). The sample was CD8+ T cells sorted from blood (inferred from file names), taken from a patient given nivolumab and ipilimumab in sequence. The origin of the receptors is a human donor with melanoma.

This chain connects TRBV4-1 to TRBJ2-1, with 8 bases aligning to TRBD2. This CDR3 comprises 16 residues. From germline, CDR1 is MGHRA and CDR2 YSYEKL. V was pared by 1 base and J by 6 bases, with 8 bases of the junction left unmatched. CDR3 amino acids: CASSQAGREARNEQFF. As DNA, the CDR3 is TGCGCCAGCAGCCAAGCAGGGCGGGAGGCCCGCAATGAGCAGTTCTTC.

The chain recombines TRBV6-5 with TRBJ2-7; tentative D call: TRBD2 (6 bases). Per the germline V gene, CDR1 is MNHEY and CDR2 is SVGAGI. There are 15 residues in the CDR3. V was shortened by 4 bases and J by 0 bases, with 13 bases between the two germline ends. The CDR3 sequence: CASSSGRDSSYEQYF. CDR3 DNA: TGTGCCAGCAGTTCCGGTAGGGACTCCTCCTACGAGCAGTACTTC.

This clone came up once. The chain recombines TRBV6-5 with TRBJ2-7; TRBD1 matches 9 bases. V trimming: 2 bases; J trimming: 3 bases; junction bases outside the gene matches: 5. Germline V gene sequence: CDR1 MNHEY, CDR2 SVGAGI. The CDR3 runs 15 residues. The CDR3 DNA reads as TGTGCCAGCAGTTACGGGACAGGGATCATCTACGAGCAGTACTTC. The encoded protein is CASSYGTGIIYEQYF.

V gene TRBV18 combines with J gene TRBJ2-3; TRBD1 agrees at 7 bases. The CDR3 runs 18 residues. Germline V gives CDR1 KGHSH, CDR2 LQKENI. The J segment lost 4 bases and the V segment lost 2 bases, leaving 15 bases of the junction unmatched. Here the CDR3 reads CASSPSSTGSWGADTQYF. The CDR3 DNA follows: TGTGCCAGCTCACCAAGTTCGACAGGGTCATGGGGTGCAGATACGCAGTATTTT.

The rearrangement uses TRBV4-1 and TRBJ1-1, with a tentative D call TRBD1 (6 bases). This CDR3 is built from 15 residues. Germline lookup yields CDR1 MGHRA and CDR2 YSYEKL. V lost 1 base and J lost 7, with 16 bases in between. CDR3: CASSQVRKGGSEAFF. The DNA for the CDR3 is TGCGCCAGCAGCCAAGTGCGAAAAGGGGGAAGTGAAGCTTTCTTT.

The sample holds a few counts of this clone. The V call is TRBV28, the J call TRBJ2-3; no clear D. CDR1 and CDR2 from the germline V gene are MDHEN and SYDVKM. The CDR3 runs to 13 residues. Trimming cost V 5 bases and J 2 bases, with 8 bases left between them. The CDR3 region is CASSQILTDTQYF. The CDR3 DNA follows: TGTGCCAGCAGTCAGATTCTCACAGATACGCAGTATTTT.

The chain combines TRBV5-4 with TRBJ2-1, with D perhaps matching TRBD2 (6 bases). The V end lost 4 bases, the J end lost 8 bases, and 16 bases lay between the germline ends. This CDR3 is 14 amino acids long. Germline V lookup: CDR1 SGHNT, CDR2 YYREEE (reference sequence). CDR3 in amino acids: CASSTTRNVDEQFF. DNA of the CDR3: TGTGCCAGCAGCACGACTAGGAATGTGGATGAGCAGTTCTTC.

This clone was seen a few times. V and J are TRBV5-4 and TRBJ2-7; possibly TRBD1 for D (5 bases). This CDR3 is 13 amino acids long. V shed 0 bases and J shed 3 bases, with 7 bases lying between them. Germline V gives CDR1 SGHNT, CDR2 YYREEE (reference sequence). CDR3 sequence (DNA): TGTGCCAGCAGCTTGGATGACAGCTACGAGCAGTACTTC. This encodes CASSLDDSYEQYF.

The rearrangement joins TRBV6-5 to TRBJ2-7; TRBD1 might be the D (5 bases). The CDR3 length is 15 residues. Looked up from germline, CDR1 is MNHEY and CDR2 is SVGAGI. With 4 bases removed from V and 3 bases from J, the gap between germline ends came to 16 bases. The CDR3 sequence: CASSWIPGMSYEQYF. Here the CDR3 DNA reads TGTGCCAGCAGTTGGATTCCAGGGATGAGCTACGAGCAGTACTTC.

V usage is TRBV5-1 and J usage is TRBJ1-4; D uncertain. The CDR3 has 18 residues. The germline CDR1 and CDR2 sequences are SGHRS and YFSETQ. The V end lost 0 bases, the J end lost 0 bases, and 15 bases lay between the germline ends. CDR3 DNA sequence: TGCGCCAGCAGCTTGGCCGTGGTCCCGGAGACAACTAATGAAAAACTGTTTTTT. Protein sequence: CASSLAVVPETTNEKLFF.

The rearrangement links TRBV19 to TRBJ2-2; the match to TRBD1 covers 9 bases. Germline CDR1 and CDR2: LNHDA and SQIVND (reference sequence). The CDR3 spans 16 residues. V dropped 5 bases and J dropped 6; count of bases not matched to a gene: 10. The CDR3 sequence: CASSGGTGSVAGELFF. The CDR3, as DNA: TGTGCCAGTAGTGGGGGGACAGGGTCGGTCGCCGGGGAGCTGTTTTTT. The full variable domain, rest sourced from reference TRBV19 and TRBJ2-2, is DGGITQSPKYLFRKEGQNVTLSCEQNLNHDAMYWYRQDPGQGLRLIYYSQIVNDFQKGDIAEGYSVSREKKESFPLTVTSAQKNPTAFYLCASSGGTGSVAGELFFGEGSRLTVL.

This chain links TRBV2 with TRBJ2-3, with 8 nucleotides matching TRBD2. Trimming took 6 bases from V and 0 from J; bases not matched to a gene: 14. Germline V gene sequence: CDR1 SNHLY, CDR2 FYNNEI. The CDR3 consists of 18 residues. CDR3: CASSQSGWAGGSTDTQYF. As DNA, the CDR3 is TGTGCCAGCAGCCAAAGTGGATGGGCGGGGGGCAGCACAGATACGCAGTATTTT.

This clone has only a few counts. The V and J genes are TRBV6-6 and TRBJ2-1, with 13 nucleotides matching TRBD2. Per the germline V gene, CDR1 is MNHNY and CDR2 is SVGAGI (reference sequence). Germline trimming cut 7 bases from V and 7 bases from J; bases unmatched to any gene: 7. The CDR3 has 15 residues. CDR3 sequence reads: CASKLLAGGLNEQFF. CDR3 nucleotide sequence: TGTGCCAGCAAATTACTAGCGGGGGGGCTTAATGAGCAGTTCTTC.

The chain uses TRBV4-1 and TRBJ2-1; tentatively, D is TRBD2 (6 bases). This CDR3 comprises 16 residues. The germline V gene has CDR1 MGHRA and CDR2 YSYEKL. V shed 2 bases and J shed 0 bases, with 11 bases lying between them. The CDR3 loop reads CASSQHGTASYNEQFF. The CDR3 DNA is TGCGCCAGCAGCCAACATGGGACTGCCTCCTACAATGAGCAGTTCTTC.